This T cell receptor beta chain was sequenced for a study of T cells in localized non-small cell lung cancer. Concerning this clone itself: The target antigen is unknown.

Sequencing used immunoSEQ multiplex PCR; TCRdb keeps in-frame clones, though not all of them. The sample shows 25,000 to 30,000 clones, 80% to 95% of them seen only once. Study-level results: As only one tumor region underwent sequencing, heterogeneity remains possible. An association was observed between higher blood T cell density and longer overall survival.

This CDR3 has 13 residues. Germline V gene lookup returns CDR1 MNHEY and CDR2 SVGAGI. The V segment lost 8 bases and the J segment 4 bases; nucleotides outside the gene matches: 2. The rearrangement uses TRBV6-5 and TRBJ1-5; 10 bases fit TRBD1. The material sequenced was peripheral blood mononuclear cells, taken before any cancer treatment. The clonotype originates from a woman aged 40 to 75 with stage III lung adenocarcinoma. For the CDR3, the DNA is TGTGCCAGCTTGGGACAGGGGAATCAGCCCCAGCATTTT. It encodes CASLGQGNQPQHF.